The 17 T cell receptor beta chains given below trace back to one sample, sequenced in a study of graft-versus-host responses after intestinal transplantation. TCRdb's table, derived via immunoSEQ multiplex PCR, lists solely in-frame clones and lacks some. Of 12,000 or so clones listed, 91% were seen once; the top ten hold 3% to 4%. Time point reported: postoperative day 105 after intestinal transplantation (dayNNNN = postoperative day). Sequences were derived from PBMCs, sampled 105 days after intestinal transplantation. The receptor set was obtained from a human patient who received an intestinal transplant, so some T cells may come from the graft donor.

The chain carries TRBV27 and TRBJ2-3; unclear D gene. V was pared by 9 bases and J by 0 bases, with 13 bases between. Germline V gene lookup returns CDR1 MNHEY and CDR2 SMNVEV (reference sequence). CDR3 length: 14 amino acids. CDR3 loop: CASHPLLSTDTQYF. CDR3 DNA sequence: TGTGCCAGTCATCCCTTACTAAGCACAGATACGCAGTATTTT.

The V call is TRBV28, the J call TRBJ2-6, with D perhaps TRBD1 (5 bases). Germline V gives CDR1 MDHEN, CDR2 SYDVKM. CDR3 length equals 15 residues. Trimming pared 5 bases from V and 4 bases from J, leaving 12 bases between. The CDR3 DNA reads as TGTGCCAGCAGTCTAGGGGCCGGCGGGGCCAACGTCCTGACTTTC. Its translation is CASSLGAGGANVLTF. The variable domain in full, with the rest retrieved from reference TRBV28 and TRBJ2-6, is DVKVTQSSRYLVKRTGEKVFLECVQDMDHENMFWYRQDPGLGLRLIYFSYDVKMKEKGDIPEGYSVSREKKERFSLILESASTNQTSMYLCASSLGAGGANVLTFGAGSRLTVL.

The chain couples TRBV6-5 to TRBJ2-3, with 10 bases aligning to TRBD2. The V segment lost 4 bases and the J segment 2 bases; nucleotides outside the gene matches: 3. Per the germline V gene, CDR1 is MNHEY and CDR2 is SVGAGI. The CDR3 length is 15 residues. CDR3 loop: CASSSTSGATDTQYF. The CDR3 DNA sequence: TGTGCCAGCAGTTCAACTAGCGGGGCCACAGATACGCAGTATTTT.

The chain carries TRBV11-2 and TRBJ1-2; D ambiguous. CDR1 and CDR2 (germline): SGHAT, FQNNGV. The CDR3 sequence is 13 residues long. V lost 2 bases and J 8 bases, leaving 12 bases between the germline ends. Here the CDR3 reads CASSLSSGSGYTF. CDR3 sequence (DNA): TGTGCCAGCAGCTTATCGTCGGGAAGCGGCTACACCTTC.

This rearrangement joins TRBV4-1 to TRBJ2-7; 10 bases align to TRBD1. This CDR3 has 18 residues. The junction had 15 bases not matched to a gene; V was cut back by 4 bases and J by 3 bases. Per germline, CDR1 MGHRA and CDR2 YSYEKL. The CDR3 here is CASSLAPGTGESIYEQYF. In nucleotides, the CDR3 is TGCGCCAGCAGCCTCGCGCCCGGGACAGGGGAAAGTATCTACGAGCAGTACTTC.

The chain couples TRBV27 to TRBJ1-4; TRBD1 is a possible D gene (6 bases). Germline CDR1 reads MNHEY; CDR2 reads SMNVEV (reference sequence). The CDR3 consists of 14 residues. Trimming pared 6 bases from V and 7 bases from J, leaving 15 bases between. The CDR3 reads CASSPGQTGEKLFF. CDR3 in DNA: TGTGCCAGCAGCCCCGGACAGACTGGTGAAAAACTGTTTTTT.

The V gene is TRBV7-9, the J gene TRBJ2-1; possible D gene TRBD2, 7 bases. The CDR3 spans 16 residues. V lost 0 bases and J lost 14, with 23 bases in between. The germline CDR1 and CDR2 sequences are SEHNR and FQNEAQ (reference sequence). The CDR3 protein is CASSLALGGAKGIEFF. CDR3 coding DNA: TGTGCCAGCAGCTTAGCGTTAGGGGGGGCGAAAGGTATTGAGTTCTTC.

V is TRBV27 and J is TRBJ2-1; a possible D gene is TRBD2 (6 bases). Trimming cost V 10 bases and J 7 bases, with 20 bases left between them. Germline-derived CDR1 and CDR2 are MNHEY and SMNVEV (reference sequence). The CDR3 is made up of 14 amino acids. This CDR3 is CATQGGGLENEQFF. The CDR3 DNA reads TGTGCCACCCAGGGAGGAGGCTTAGAGAATGAGCAGTTCTTC.

The chain recombines TRBV9 with TRBJ2-1, with 11 bases lining up with TRBD1. J lost 0 bases, V lost 3 bases, and 23 bases had no gene match. The germline CDR1 and CDR2 sequences are SGDLS and YYNGEE. The CDR3 has 23 amino acids. CDR3 coding DNA: TGTGCCAGCAGCGCACAGGACGGACAGGGGGCTTTCGATCGCCGAAGCTCCTACAATGAGCAGTTCTTC. Translated: CASSAQDGQGAFDRRSSYNEQFF.

The J gene is TRBJ2-7, the V gene TRBV2, with unresolved D. The germline V and J ends were trimmed by 6 bases and 1 base, with 7 bases remaining between them. Per germline, CDR1 SNHLY and CDR2 FYNNEI. The CDR3 consists of 12 residues. As DNA, the CDR3 is TGTGCCAGCAGCACCGGATCCTACGAGCAGTACTTC. Its protein product is CASSTGSYEQYF.

The V and J genes are TRBV2 and TRBJ1-1; 7 positions match TRBD1. The junction had 5 bases not matched to a gene; V was cut back by 2 bases and J by 8 bases. The CDR3 is 13 residues long. Per the germline V gene, CDR1 is SNHLY and CDR2 is FYNNEI. The CDR3 coding sequence is TGTGCCAGCAGTGAACGGGGACAGACCGAAGCTTTCTTT. Protein sequence: CASSERGQTEAFF.

This chain uses TRBV30 with TRBJ2-5; 9 bases map to TRBD1. CDR3 length: 14 residues. Germline CDR1 and CDR2: GTSNPN and SVGIG (reference sequence). The V segment lost 4 bases and the J segment 1 base; nucleotides outside the gene matches: 4. CDR3 nucleotides: TGTGCCTGGACTGCGGGACAGGGCCAAGAGACCCAGTACTTC. Protein sequence: CAWTAGQGQETQYF.

The V call is TRBV7-6, the J call TRBJ2-7, with D unclear. Deletions cut 1 base from V and 0 bases from J, with 7 bases between. CDR1 and CDR2 from the germline V gene are SGHVS and FNYEAQ. This CDR3 is built from 14 residues. This chain's CDR3 is CASSLVAGSYEQYF. DNA for the CDR3: TGTGCCAGCAGCTTAGTAGCAGGCTCCTACGAGCAGTACTTC.

The chain employs TRBV6-1 and TRBJ1-1; 10 bases align to TRBD1. CDR3 length: 15 amino acids. J lost 2 bases, V lost 2 bases, and 2 bases had no gene match. Germline assignment: CDR1 MNHNS and CDR2 SASEGT. The CDR3 here is CASSEWTGGNTEAFF. The CDR3 region has the DNA TGTGCCAGCAGTGAATGGACAGGGGGAAACACTGAAGCTTTCTTT.

This chain uses TRBV15 with TRBJ1-5, with D unresolved. CDR3 size: 16 residues. The germline V gene encodes CDR1 LNHNV and CDR2 YYDKDF (reference sequence). Trimming removed 1 base from V and 7 bases from J, with 17 bases in between. The CDR3 DNA reads as TGTGCCACCAGCAGAGGCCCCTTGGGAGTAAGCCAGCCCCAGCATTTT. Protein: CATSRGPLGVSQPQHF.

V gene TRBV5-1 combines with J gene TRBJ2-5; D not certain. Deletions cut 0 bases from V and 0 bases from J, with 12 bases between. Germline assignment: CDR1 SGHRS and CDR2 YFSETQ. CDR3 length: 16 amino acids. For the CDR3, the DNA is TGCGCCAGCAGCTTGGGATTAGTTTGGTACCAAGAGACCCAGTACTTC. Encoded protein: CASSLGLVWYQETQYF.

CDR3 nucleotide sequence: TGTGCCAGCACCCGTGGCGGGGGGATCTACGAGCAGTACTTC. Amino acids: CASTRGGGIYEQYF. The rearrangement uses TRBV11-2 and TRBJ2-7, with TRBD2 matching over 8 bases. Germline lookup yields CDR1 SGHAT and CDR2 FQNNGV. This CDR3 is 14 amino acids long. V shed 7 bases, J shed 3 bases, and the junction held 8 bases outside the gene matches.